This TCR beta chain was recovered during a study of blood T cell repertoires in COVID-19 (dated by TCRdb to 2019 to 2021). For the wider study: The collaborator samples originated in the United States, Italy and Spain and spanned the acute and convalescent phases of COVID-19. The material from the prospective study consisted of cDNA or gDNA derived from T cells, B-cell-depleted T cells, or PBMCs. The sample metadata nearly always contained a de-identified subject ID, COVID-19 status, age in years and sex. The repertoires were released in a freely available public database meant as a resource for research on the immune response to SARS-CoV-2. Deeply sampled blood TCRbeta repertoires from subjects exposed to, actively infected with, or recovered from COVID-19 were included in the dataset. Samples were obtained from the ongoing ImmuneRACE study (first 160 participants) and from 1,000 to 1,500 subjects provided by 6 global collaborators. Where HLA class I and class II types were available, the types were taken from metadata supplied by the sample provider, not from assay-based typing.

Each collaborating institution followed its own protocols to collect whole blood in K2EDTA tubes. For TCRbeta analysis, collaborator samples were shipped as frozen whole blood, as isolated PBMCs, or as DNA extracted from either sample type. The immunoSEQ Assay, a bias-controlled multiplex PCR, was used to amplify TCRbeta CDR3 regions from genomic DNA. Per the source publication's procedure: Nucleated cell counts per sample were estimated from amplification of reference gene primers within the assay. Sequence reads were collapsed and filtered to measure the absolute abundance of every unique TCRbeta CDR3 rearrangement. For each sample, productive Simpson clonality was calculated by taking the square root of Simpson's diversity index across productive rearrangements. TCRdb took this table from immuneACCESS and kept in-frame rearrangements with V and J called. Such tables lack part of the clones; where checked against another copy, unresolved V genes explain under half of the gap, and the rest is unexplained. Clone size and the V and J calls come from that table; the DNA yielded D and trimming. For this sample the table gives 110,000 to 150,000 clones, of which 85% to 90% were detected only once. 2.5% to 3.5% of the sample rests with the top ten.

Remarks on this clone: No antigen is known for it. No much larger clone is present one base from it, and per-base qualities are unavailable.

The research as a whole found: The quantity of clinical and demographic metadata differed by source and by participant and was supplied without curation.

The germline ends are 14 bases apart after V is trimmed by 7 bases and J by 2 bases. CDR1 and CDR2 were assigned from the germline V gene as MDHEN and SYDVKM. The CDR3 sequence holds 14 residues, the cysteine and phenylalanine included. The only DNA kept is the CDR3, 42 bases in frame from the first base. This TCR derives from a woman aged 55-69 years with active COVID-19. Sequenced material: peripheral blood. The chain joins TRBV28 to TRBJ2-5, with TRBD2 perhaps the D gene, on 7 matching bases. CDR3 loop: CASTPGGRQETQYF. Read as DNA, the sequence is TGTGCCAGCACACCGGGGGGCAGACAAGAGACCCAGTACTTC.